This T cell receptor (beta chain) originates from a study of cytomegalovirus exposure and HLA in healthy donors. Looking at the study overall: About 200 million T cells yielded some 120 million unique TCR beta sequences in earlier analysis. Study conclusions and caveats: A few chains tied to CMV proved CMV antigen-specific in vitro. In a later analysis, DRB1 alleles had the most associated TCRs; HLA-C alleles the fewest.

The PCR employed 60 Vbeta primers together with 13 Jbeta primers. Original data processing: Unique TCR beta chains totaled some 80 million in a later count, with roughly 11 million of them shared. The protocol was immunoSEQ multiplex PCR, while the TCRdb copy is restricted to in-frame clones and leaves out a portion. Clone size and the V and J calls come from that table; the DNA yielded D and trimming. The table has under 200,000 clones, 75% to 90% seen once. On this clone itself: Antigen specificity is unknown.

Trimming removed 3 bases from V and 6 bases from J, with 15 bases in between. The CDR3 covers 15 residues. The germline gives CDR1 LGHNA, CDR2 YSLEER. Sample: PBMCs. This TCR came from a woman between 45 and 60 years old in good health and CMV-seropositive. This chain joins TRBV4-3 and TRBJ2-4; D is possibly TRBD1 (7 bases). The CDR3 DNA sequence: TGCGCCAGCAGCCAGGAGGGGGCACGGAGAAACATTCAGTACTTC. Protein product: CASSQEGARRNIQYF.